The clone carrying this T cell receptor beta chain was counted ten times or more. The antigen is unknown. CDR1 is SGHAT, CDR2 FQNNGV, per germline. The ends were cut back, 5 bases at V and 3 bases at J, with 17 bases in the middle. The CDR3 contains 15 residues. The source of the sample is a study of identical twins. TCRdb called the 5' RACE reads again in MiXCR, with one record for every CDR3 protein. The sample includes under 900,000 distinct CDR3 sequences, about 20% of them seen just once. Study results and caveats: Excess twin sharing in beta out-of-frame sequences was weaker.

This same sample was also part of a study on T cells expressing NK-cell markers.

This clonotype was sampled from a woman between 18 and 30 years old in good health. Sequencing was done on a sample of PBMCs. This sequence joins TRBV11-2 and TRBJ2-7; possibly TRBD1 or TRBD2 for D (5 bases each). CDR3 in amino acids: CASSQASGPNYEQYF. CDR3 nucleotides: TGTGCCAGCAGCCAAGCCTCGGGACCAAACTACGAGCAGTACTTC.